Below, 28 T cell receptor beta chains from the same sample are listed, as sequenced in a study of T cell responses to AZD1222 COVID-19 vaccine. Libraries were prepared by immunoSEQ multiplex PCR; TCRdb keeps only in-frame clonotypes and omits some of them. The sample lists roughly 200,000 clones, 93% occurring once. The specimen comprised peripheral blood, sampled on day 0 of MenACWY control vaccination. The receptors were gathered from an adult in good health.

The chain has TRBV11-2 and TRBJ2-7, with 8 bases that match TRBD1. With V trimmed by 5 bases and J by 2 bases, 5 bases remained unmatched. Germline V gene sequence: CDR1 SGHAT, CDR2 FQNNGV. CDR3 length: 14 amino acids. The CDR3 sequence: CASSTRQGTYEQYF. The CDR3 bases are TGTGCCAGCAGCACTCGACAGGGGACCTACGAGCAGTACTTC. Together with reference TRBV11-2 and TRBJ2-7, the CDR3 gives the full variable domain: EAGVAQSPRYKIIEKRQSVAFWCNPISGHATLYWYQQILGQGPKLLIQFQNNGVVDDSQLPKDRFSAERLKGVDSTLKIQPAKLEDSAVYLCASSTRQGTYEQYFGPGTRLTVT.

This chain links TRBV11-2 with TRBJ1-2; possibly TRBD1 for D (5 bases). V was clipped by 2 bases and J by 7 bases, with 11 bases between them. Looked up from germline, CDR1 is SGHAT and CDR2 is FQNNGV. The CDR3 runs to 13 residues. CDR3: CASSLQGIGGYTF. For the CDR3, the DNA is TGTGCCAGCAGCTTACAGGGCATTGGTGGCTACACCTTC. Supplemented by reference TRBV11-2 and TRBJ1-2, the full variable domain reads EAGVAQSPRYKIIEKRQSVAFWCNPISGHATLYWYQQILGQGPKLLIQFQNNGVVDDSQLPKDRFSAERLKGVDSTLKIQPAKLEDSAVYLCASSLQGIGGYTFGSGTRLTVV.

This clone was picked up one time. This chain uses TRBV5-1 with TRBJ1-5; no clear D. V dropped 0 bases and J dropped 0 bases, with 10 bases sitting between them. CDR1 is SGHRS, CDR2 YFSETQ, per germline. The CDR3 consists of 16 residues. The CDR3 DNA sequence: TGCGCCAGCAGCTTGGACCCCGGCTCTAGCAATCAGCCCCAGCATTTT. Its protein is CASSLDPGSSNQPQHF.

The chain links TRBV6-4 to TRBJ1-6; TRBD1 matches at 8 bases. Germline trimming cut 5 bases from V and 7 bases from J; bases unmatched to any gene: 13. Germline values: CDR1 MRHNA, CDR2 SNTAGT. The CDR3 loop spans 17 amino acids. CDR3 sequence reads: CASSQNYGQGGNSPLHF. Written as DNA, the CDR3 is TGTGCCAGCAGTCAGAATTATGGACAGGGAGGAAATTCACCCCTCCACTTT.

This chain uses TRBV14 with TRBJ2-3; no clear D. V was cut by 1 base and J by 8 bases, with 10 bases left in between. Looked up from germline, CDR1 is SGHDN and CDR2 is FVKESK. The CDR3 spans 13 residues. In nucleotides, the CDR3 is TGTGCCAGCAGCCAAGGGTTAGCTGGTACGCAGTATTTT. Translation: CASSQGLAGTQYF.

The chain links TRBV27 to TRBJ1-2; TRBD1 aligns across 9 bases. CDR1 is MNHEY and CDR2 is SMNVEV in the germline V gene (reference sequence). Germline trimming cut 8 bases from V and 0 bases from J; bases unmatched to any gene: 10. The CDR3 contains 16 residues. The CDR3 bases are TGTGCCAGCGGGACAGGGCCGTACTCAGCTAACTATGGCTACACCTTC. It specifies CASGTGPYSANYGYTF.

The chain combines TRBV7-2 with TRBJ1-1, with TRBD1 identical over 9 bases. Germline values: CDR1 SGHTA, CDR2 FQGNSA. This CDR3 comprises 16 residues. V dropped 7 bases and J dropped 1; count of bases not matched to a gene: 10. The CDR3 sequence is CASNGQGRTGNTEAFF. In nucleotides, the CDR3 is TGTGCCAGCAATGGACAGGGGCGTACAGGGAACACTGAAGCTTTCTTT.

The CDR3 loop is CASSYSRGRVTFF. As DNA, the CDR3 is TGTGCCAGCAGTTACTCGAGGGGGCGGGTGACTTTCTTT. V and J are TRBV6-5 and TRBJ1-1; 7 bases line up with TRBD1. CDR1 and CDR2 (germline): MNHEY, SVGAGI. J was trimmed by 12 bases and V by 0 bases; bases with no gene match: 7. This CDR3 is 13 amino acids long.

The gene calls are TRBV4-3 and TRBJ2-5, with a possible D match to TRBD2 (5 bases). Trimming removed 4 bases at V and 1 base at J, with 10 bases between. Germline CDR1 reads LGHNA; CDR2 reads YSLEER. The CDR3 is 14 residues long. The CDR3 bases are TGCGCCAGCAGCCGAGGGTTAGGCCAAGAGACCCAGTACTTC. Translating it yields CASSRGLGQETQYF.

The rearrangement uses TRBV2 and TRBJ1-5; D possibly corresponds to TRBD1 (6 bases). CDR3 length equals 14 residues. Germline V lookup: CDR1 SNHLY, CDR2 FYNNEI. V lost 6 bases, J lost 4 bases, and 13 bases lay in between. This CDR3 reads CASSATGWNQPQHF. DNA for the CDR3: TGTGCCAGCAGCGCAACAGGGTGGAATCAGCCCCAGCATTTT.

The genes are TRBV4-1 and TRBJ1-2; D is uncertain. The CDR3 covers 16 residues. CDR1 is MGHRA and CDR2 is YSYEKL in the germline V gene. The V and J ends lost 3 bases and 2 bases respectively, with 16 bases between them. Here the CDR3 DNA reads TGCGCCAGCAGCCAGAATTGGCTGGGAGAGAACTATGGCTACACCTTC. Amino acids: CASSQNWLGENYGYTF.

The V gene is TRBV19, the J gene TRBJ1-1, with D possibly matching TRBD1 (5 bases). Trimming cost V 7 bases and J 1 base, with 13 bases left between them. This CDR3 is 14 amino acids long. CDR1 LNHDA and CDR2 SQIVND come from the germline V gene (reference sequence). CDR3 DNA: TGTGCCAGTATTTCGGGCAGGGCGAACACTGAAGCTTTCTTT. This sequence encodes CASISGRANTEAFF.

The chain joins TRBV12-3 or TRBV12-4 to TRBJ1-4; D is unclear. The V and J ends lost 3 bases and 7 bases respectively, with 9 bases between them. The CDR3 sequence is 13 residues long. CDR3 sequence reads: CASSFGYGEKLFF. The CDR3 DNA reads TGTGCCAGCAGTTTTGGGTATGGTGAAAAACTGTTTTTT.

The V gene is TRBV6-6, the J gene TRBJ1-1; D call uncertain. Trimming removed 0 bases at V and 4 bases at J, with 9 bases between. The CDR3 extends over 14 amino acids. Germline values: CDR1 MNHNY, CDR2 SVGAGI (reference sequence). The CDR3 nucleotides read TGTGCCAGCAGTTACTCAGGAGAATCCACTGAAGCTTTCTTT. Translated: CASSYSGESTEAFF.

Only one count was recorded for this clone. J is TRBJ2-1 and V is TRBV2; either TRBD1 or TRBD2 may fit D (5 bases each). Trimming took off 3 bases at V and 2 bases at J, with 11 bases between the two ends. The CDR3 is made up of 15 amino acids. The germline gives CDR1 SNHLY, CDR2 FYNNEI. The CDR3 DNA reads TGTGCCAGCAGTGACCTGGGGACCACCTACAATGAGCAGTTCTTC. Translation gives CASSDLGTTYNEQFF.

The V gene is TRBV18, the J gene TRBJ1-2; 8 bases fit TRBD1. With V trimmed by 2 bases and J by 7 bases, 6 bases remained unmatched. The CDR3 totals 14 residues. The germline gives CDR1 KGHSH, CDR2 LQKENI. The DNA for the CDR3 is TGTGCCAGCTCACCAGCGACAGGGGCCGCTGGCTACACCTTC. Protein: CASSPATGAAGYTF.

Details on this clone: Other DNA sequences in this specimen translate into the identical CDR3. CDR3 in amino acids: CASSLDRVNTEAFF. CDR3 nucleotides: TGTGCCAGCAGTTTGGACAGGGTGAACACTGAAGCTTTCTTT. The chain joins TRBV27 to TRBJ1-1, with TRBD1 matching 8 bases. CDR3 length equals 14 residues. Germline V gene lookup returns CDR1 MNHEY and CDR2 SMNVEV (reference sequence). J lost 0 bases, V lost 3 bases, and 0 bases had no gene match.

This chain connects TRBV7-8 to TRBJ2-2, with 8 bases aligning to TRBD2. The V and J ends lost 2 bases and 7 bases, in that order; junction bases with no gene match: 6. In germline, CDR1 is SGHVS, CDR2 FQNEAQ. This CDR3 has 15 residues. CDR3 DNA sequence: TGTGCCAGCAGCTTACTAGCGGGTCAATTCGGGGAGCTGTTTTTT. It codes for CASSLLAGQFGELFF.

CDR3 sequence (DNA): TGTGCCAGCAGCCCCTCAGGGGTCGGGACCGGGGAGCTGTTTTTT. This translates into CASSPSGVGTGELFF. The rearrangement joins TRBV6-2 or TRBV6-3 to TRBJ2-2, with D perhaps matching TRBD1 (6 bases). CDR1 and CDR2 (germline): MNHEY, SVGEGT. The V end lost 6 bases, the J end lost 5 bases, and 16 bases lay between the germline ends. This CDR3 has 15 amino acids.

The chain carries TRBV10-3 and TRBJ1-2; D may be TRBD1 (6 bases). V gave up 4 bases and J gave up 2 bases, with 11 bases separating them. CDR3 size: 14 residues. The germline CDR1 and CDR2 sequences are ENHRY and SYGVKD. The CDR3 here is CAISGADRNYGYTF. DNA of the CDR3: TGTGCCATCAGTGGGGCCGACAGGAACTATGGCTACACCTTC.

The chain couples TRBV5-6 to TRBJ1-3, with TRBD1 matching over 9 bases. The CDR3 is 16 amino acids. Germline CDR1 and CDR2: SGHDT and YYEEEE. The V gene end was trimmed by 4 bases and the J gene end by 3 bases; junction bases not matched to a gene: 8. CDR3 protein: CASSPGQGWNGNTIYF. The CDR3 DNA is TGTGCCAGCAGCCCCGGACAGGGGTGGAATGGAAACACCATATATTTT.

V is TRBV5-1 and J is TRBJ1-1; D possibly corresponds to TRBD1 (6 bases). Germline assignment: CDR1 SGHRS and CDR2 YFSETQ. V shed 0 bases and J shed 5 bases, with 14 bases lying between them. The CDR3 is 15 residues long. The CDR3 spells CASSLDGGARTEAFF. Written as DNA, the CDR3 is TGCGCCAGCAGCTTGGATGGGGGGGCGCGTACTGAAGCTTTCTTT.

This chain connects TRBV6-8 to TRBJ1-5; 10 bases are shared with TRBD1. This CDR3 has 16 residues. J lost 7 bases, V lost 0 bases, and 6 bases had no gene match. From germline, CDR1 is MNHGY and CDR2 SAAAGT. CDR3 in amino acids: CASSYSMGQGPQPQHF. CDR3 nucleotides: TGTGCCAGCAGTTACTCGATGGGACAGGGGCCCCAGCCCCAGCATTTT.

This chain joins TRBV6-2 or TRBV6-3 and TRBJ1-2; D possibly corresponds to TRBD1 (6 bases). The CDR3 is 14 residues long. Looked up from germline, CDR1 is MNHEY and CDR2 is SVGEGT. V lost 4 bases and J 7 bases, leaving 16 bases between the germline ends. The CDR3 DNA is TGTGCCAGCAGTTTCGCCACAGGGCTCAGTGGCTACACCTTC. It specifies CASSFATGLSGYTF.

Here the CDR3 reads CASSSGTKQFF. CDR3 coding DNA: TGTGCCAGCAGCTCCGGGACGAAGCAGTTCTTC. This chain joins TRBV7-6 and TRBJ2-1; D tentatively reads TRBD1 or TRBD2 (5 bases each). Trimming shortened V by 4 bases and J by 11 bases, and 9 bases separated the two germline ends. This CDR3 spans 11 amino acids. Germline CDR1 SGHVS, CDR2 FNYEAQ.

The chain recombines TRBV15 with TRBJ1-2, with D unclear. V lost 4 bases to trimming and J lost 0 bases, with 6 bases between them. This CDR3 is 13 amino acids long. Germline CDR1 is LNHNV and CDR2 is YYDKDF (reference sequence). CDR3 sequence reads: CATSKGPNYGYTF. Here the CDR3 DNA reads TGTGCCACCAGCAAGGGCCCTAACTATGGCTACACCTTC.

CDR3 amino acids: CASSDTGTQQFF. CDR3 DNA: TGTGCCAGCAGTGATACCGGGACACAGCAGTTCTTC. This rearrangement joins TRBV6-1 to TRBJ2-1; perhaps TRBD1 as D (6 bases). With 3 bases removed from V and 11 bases from J, the gap between germline ends came to 11 bases. The CDR3 totals 12 residues. Germline loops: CDR1 MNHNS, CDR2 SASEGT.

The chain links TRBV2 to TRBJ2-2; the match to TRBD1 covers 9 bases. V trimming: 0 bases; J trimming: 4 bases; junction bases outside the gene matches: 3. CDR1 is SNHLY and CDR2 is FYNNEI in the germline V gene. CDR3 length: 16 residues. The CDR3 here is CASSEAGTGSTGELFF. In nucleotides, the CDR3 is TGTGCCAGCAGTGAAGCCGGGACAGGGAGCACCGGGGAGCTGTTTTTT.